Listed below are T cell receptor beta chains from one sample, sequenced in a study of OX40 agonist ivuxolimab in advanced cancers. Assay used: immunoSEQ multiplex PCR; TCRdb lists only in-frame clones, some missing. The data hold roughly 50,000 clones, with about 86% observed a single time. Sequenced here: CD4+ or CD8+ T cells sorted from blood, sampled in a trial of the OX40 agonist ivuxolimab. All receptors derive from an adult with an advanced solid tumor such as melanoma, head and neck, liver or kidney cancer. Each CDR3 is given without its conserved first and last residue. Fields, in order: V gene, J gene, CDR3 protein.

V gene: TRBV21-1
J gene: TRBJ1-5
CDR3 protein: ASSKAETARSVRFSNQPQH

V gene: TRBV7-8
J gene: TRBJ2-5
CDR3 protein: ASSSYGRFPETQY

V gene: TRBV6-5
J gene: TRBJ1-1
CDR3 protein: ASSKQGFSNAEAF

V gene: TRBV5-1
J gene: TRBJ2-5
CDR3 protein: ASSLQAVEETQY

V gene: TRBV18
J gene: TRBJ1-2
CDR3 protein: ASSRPEGATYGYT

V gene: TRBV7-2
J gene: TRBJ1-5
CDR3 protein: ASSPTQGRQPQH

V gene: TRBV18
J gene: TRBJ1-4
CDR3 protein: ASSPGKGEKLF

V gene: TRBV5-1
J gene: TRBJ1-1
CDR3 protein: ASSLANDRLEAF

V gene: TRBV5-1
J gene: TRBJ2-6
CDR3 protein: ASSLSSYSGANVLT

V gene: TRBV5-7
J gene: TRBJ1-4
CDR3 protein: ASTWKEPNEKLF

V gene: TRBV29-1
J gene: TRBJ1-1
CDR3 protein: SVEDRNTEAF

V gene: TRBV18
J gene: TRBJ1-3
CDR3 protein: ASSLNSGNTIY

V gene: TRBV19
J gene: TRBJ1-2
CDR3 protein: ASSPRARALNYGYT

V gene: TRBV30
J gene: TRBJ1-5
CDR3 protein: ACATGGAYSNQPQH

V gene: TRBV6-1
J gene: TRBJ2-3
CDR3 protein: ASSDTGTGTDTQY

V gene: TRBV15
J gene: TRBJ2-7
CDR3 protein: ATSREGQTTYEQY

V gene: TRBV11-2
J gene: TRBJ2-2
CDR3 protein: ASSFVPLGSGELF

V gene: TRBV6-5
J gene: TRBJ2-3
CDR3 protein: ASRALDWADTQY

V gene: TRBV5-1
J gene: TRBJ1-2
CDR3 protein: ASSLEGRGYGYT

V gene: TRBV25-1
J gene: TRBJ1-6
CDR3 protein: ASTPGLYNSPLH

V gene: TRBV5-1
J gene: TRBJ2-1
CDR3 protein: ASSLGGLIRGNEQF

V gene: TRBV6-1
J gene: TRBJ1-1
CDR3 protein: ASSVRSGVNTEAF

V gene: TRBV9
J gene: TRBJ1-1
CDR3 protein: ASSATGLNTEAF

V gene: TRBV30
J gene: TRBJ1-5
CDR3 protein: AWSGGPLGQPQH

V gene: TRBV14
J gene: TRBJ2-1
CDR3 protein: ASSQVMLGLANYNEQF

V gene: TRBV4-1
J gene: TRBJ1-5
CDR3 protein: ASSQVLVNQPQH

V gene: TRBV25-1
J gene: TRBJ1-2
CDR3 protein: ASSEGSLRVSYGYT

V gene: TRBV4-2
J gene: TRBJ1-5
CDR3 protein: ASSQDWEQPQH

V gene: TRBV2
J gene: TRBJ2-3
CDR3 protein: ASNLVGVGTDTQY

V gene: TRBV15
J gene: TRBJ2-1
CDR3 protein: ATSRGIGGGPNNEQF

V gene: TRBV4-1
J gene: TRBJ2-5
CDR3 protein: ASSQDGTGTYQETQY

V gene: TRBV6-5
J gene: TRBJ2-1
CDR3 protein: ASRTGRGNNEQF

V gene: TRBV27
J gene: TRBJ2-3
CDR3 protein: ASMGLAGSADTQY

V gene: TRBV6-6
J gene: TRBJ2-3
CDR3 protein: ASKWVGATDTQY

V gene: TRBV27
J gene: TRBJ2-7
CDR3 protein: ATREVRQGQEQY

V gene: TRBV5-4
J gene: TRBJ2-7
CDR3 protein: AHPMPAGHYYEQY

V gene: TRBV28
J gene: TRBJ2-6
CDR3 protein: ASSSRGRTGSSGANVLT

V gene: TRBV7-2
J gene: TRBJ1-5
CDR3 protein: ASSLTGVSNQPQH

V gene: TRBV9
J gene: TRBJ2-3
CDR3 protein: ASSGPGAPTDTQY

V gene: TRBV5-1
J gene: TRBJ2-1
CDR3 protein: ASSLAGGGSYNEQF

V gene: TRBV28
J gene: TRBJ1-5
CDR3 protein: ASSLLGTGNQPQH

V gene: TRBV6-1
J gene: TRBJ2-5
CDR3 protein: ASRRLAGAQETQY

V gene: TRBV25-1
J gene: TRBJ1-1
CDR3 protein: ASSDRQIRHTEAF

V gene: TRBV11-2
J gene: TRBJ2-1
CDR3 protein: ASSVRPGQGSNEQF

V gene: TRBV21-1
J gene: TRBJ1-6
CDR3 protein: ASSHPIPGDNSPLH

V gene: TRBV6-1
J gene: TRBJ2-5
CDR3 protein: ASHPGTQPRGTQY

V gene: TRBV19
J gene: TRBJ2-2
CDR3 protein: ASRLAGVTDSGELF

V gene: TRBV27
J gene: TRBJ2-1
CDR3 protein: ASSFGPSGGVYNEQF

V gene: TRBV14
J gene: TRBJ1-2
CDR3 protein: ASSQEGISVRVRGYT

V gene: TRBV9
J gene: TRBJ1-5
CDR3 protein: ASSPRGDSNQPQH

V gene: TRBV7-2
J gene: TRBJ1-3
CDR3 protein: ASSFSGNTIY

V gene: TRBV7-9
J gene: TRBJ2-7
CDR3 protein: ASSRPTAGGSSYEQY

V gene: TRBV25-1
J gene: TRBJ2-2
CDR3 protein: ASSAHLVVGSTGELF

V gene: TRBV4-1
J gene: TRBJ1-6
CDR3 protein: ASSQEGNTNSPLH

V gene: TRBV7-3
J gene: TRBJ2-6
CDR3 protein: ASSSRGGSSGANVLT

V gene: TRBV19
J gene: TRBJ1-5
CDR3 protein: ASSTSTEQPQH

V gene: TRBV10-2
J gene: TRBJ1-4
CDR3 protein: ASSSTNEKLF